Below are 18 T cell receptor beta chains sequenced from a single sample in a study of T cells after yellow fever vaccination. One entry per CDR3 protein, called by TCRdb with MiXCR from the 5' RACE reads. The repertoire has hundreds of thousands of distinct CDR3 sequences, 12% of them found once; the top ten carry about 15%. The material was PBMCs, obtained on the day of the yellow fever booster vaccination. These receptors were collected from a man between 25 and 39 years old who received the YFV17D yellow fever vaccine.

V is TRBV14 and J is TRBJ2-5; D gene unclear. CDR1 and CDR2 (germline): SGHDN, FVKESK. The CDR3 is 13 amino acids. The V end was cut by 1 base, the J end by 5 bases, with 8 bases between. The CDR3 bases are TGTGCCAGCAGCCAAGGACCAAGGGAGACCCAGTACTTC. This codes for CASSQGPRETQYF.

Only a few counts were recorded for this clonotype. This sequence joins TRBV9 and TRBJ2-5; D not certain. The CDR3 length is 13 residues. Between the trimmed V and J ends, which lost 1 base and 4 bases, there was a span of 8 bases. Germline CDR1 is SGDLS and CDR2 is YYNGEE. CDR3 nucleotide sequence: TGTGCCAGCAGCGTATTTGGGTCAGAGACCCAGTACTTC. Translating it yields CASSVFGSETQYF.

The chain recombines TRBV7-8 with TRBJ2-1, with 9 bases matching TRBD2. Losses at the gene ends were 5 bases for V and 5 bases for J; bases not matched to a gene: 7. This CDR3 has 15 amino acids. The V gene's germline CDR1 is SGHVS and CDR2 FQNEAQ. CDR3 region: CASSLNSGRDNEQFF. The CDR3, as DNA: TGTGCCAGCAGCCTCAATAGCGGGAGAGACAATGAGCAGTTCTTC.

This clonotype was seen many times. J is TRBJ2-5 and V is TRBV20-1, with D hard to call. The V gene's germline CDR1 is DFQATT and CDR2 SNEGSKA (reference sequence). The CDR3 is 11 residues long. V was pared by 2 bases and J by 9 bases, with 10 bases between. The CDR3 nucleotides are TGCAGTGCTAGACAAACCCAGGCCCAGTACTTC. Translation: CSARQTQAQYF.

This clonotype was seen more than once but under ten times. The gene calls are TRBV7-2 and TRBJ2-2, with D possibly matching TRBD1 (6 bases). The V and J ends lost 0 bases and 2 bases respectively, with 10 bases between them. CDR1 is SGHTA, CDR2 FQGNSA, per germline. CDR3 length: 16 amino acids. The CDR3 here is CASSLAGTKNTGELFF. CDR3 coding DNA: TGTGCCAGCAGCTTAGCCGGGACAAAAAACACCGGGGAGCTGTTTTTT. Drawing the rest from reference TRBV7-2 and TRBJ2-2, the complete variable domain is GAGVSQSPSNKVTEKGKDVELRCDPISGHTALYWYRQSLGQGLEFLIYFQGNSAPDKSGLPSDRFSAERTGGSVSTLTIQRTQQEDSAVYLCASSLAGTKNTGELFFGEGSRLTVL.

The chain uses TRBV7-6 and TRBJ2-5; D is ambiguous. The CDR3 has 15 residues. The V gene lost 2 bases and the J gene lost 2 bases, with 12 bases spanning the gap. CDR1 is SGHVS and CDR2 is FNYEAQ in the germline V gene. The CDR3 DNA follows: TGTGCCAGCAGCTTATTTCCGGCGAAGCAAGAGACCCAGTACTTC. Amino acid sequence: CASSLFPAKQETQYF.

This clonotype was picked up many times. This rearrangement joins TRBV29-1 to TRBJ2-3; 9 nucleotides agree with TRBD2. The CDR3 extends over 14 amino acids. Germline lookup yields CDR1 SQVTM and CDR2 ANQGSEA. V was pared by 7 bases and J by 0 bases, with 5 bases of the junction left unmatched. The CDR3, as DNA: TGCAGCGCACCTAGCGGGATCAGCACAGATACGCAGTATTTT. Translation: CSAPSGISTDTQYF.

In its sample, this clonotype was seen a few times. The genes are TRBV12-3 or TRBV12-4 and TRBJ2-7, with D possibly being TRBD2 (7 bases). The V gene lost 3 bases and the J gene lost 2 bases, with 11 bases spanning the gap. The CDR3 runs to 14 residues. Here the CDR3 DNA reads TGTGCCAGCAGTTTGCGGGGGCTACCCTACGAGCAGTACTTC. Translated, it gives CASSLRGLPYEQYF.

This chain's CDR3 is CASSLVVRGEQYF. CDR3 nucleotides: TGTGCCAGCAGCTTAGTAGTTCGTGGCGAGCAGTACTTC. The genes are TRBV11-2 and TRBJ2-7; D is undetermined. The CDR3 is made up of 13 amino acids. From germline, CDR1 is SGHAT and CDR2 FQNNGV. V dropped 1 base and J dropped 6 bases, with 10 bases sitting between them.

The table lists this clonotype with a few counts. V gene TRBV20-1 combines with J gene TRBJ2-1, with TRBD2 matching over 8 bases. The CDR3 is 16 residues long. V lost 5 bases, J lost 0 bases, and 9 bases stayed unmatched. Germline V gene lookup returns CDR1 DFQATT and CDR2 SNEGSKA (reference sequence). The CDR3 loop reads CSAPLLLAGSYNEQFF. In DNA, the CDR3 is TGCAGTGCTCCTCTCTTGCTAGCGGGCTCCTACAATGAGCAGTTCTTC.

The chain links TRBV6-5 to TRBJ2-5; D possibly corresponds to TRBD2 (5 bases). The germline V and J ends were trimmed by 4 bases and 4 bases, with 13 bases remaining between them. There are 14 residues in the CDR3. Germline CDR1 MNHEY, CDR2 SVGAGI. The CDR3 loop reads CASSCEGTRETQYF. CDR3 nucleotide sequence: TGTGCCAGCAGTTGCGAGGGAACTCGAGAGACCCAGTACTTC.

About this clonotype: The junction departs from germline at one end; a sequencing error may be responsible. This chain links TRBV29-1 with TRBJ2-1; 7 bases agree with TRBD2. CDR1 is SQVTM and CDR2 is ANQGSEA in the germline V gene. The CDR3 is made up of 14 amino acids. CDR3 sequence reads: CIVPGWTRINEQFF. DNA for the CDR3: TGCATCGTTCCCGGGTGGACTAGAATAAATGAGCAGTTCTTC.

The rearrangement links TRBV15 to TRBJ1-5; possible D gene TRBD1, 5 bases. Germline V gene lookup returns CDR1 LNHNV and CDR2 YYDKDF (reference sequence). The CDR3 length is 17 residues. The V end lost 0 bases, the J end lost 2 bases, and 14 bases lay between the germline ends. This CDR3 is CATSRERQSLGNQPQHF. The CDR3 nucleotides read TGTGCCACCAGCAGAGAGAGACAGAGCCTTGGCAATCAGCCCCAGCATTTT.

This clonotype appeared a few times. One end of the junction does not line up with germline, which may come from a read error. The gene calls are TRBV5-4 and TRBJ1-2; no definite D call. Per the germline V gene, CDR1 is SGHNT and CDR2 is YYREEE (reference sequence). This CDR3 is built from 11 residues. The CDR3 DNA is TGTGCCAGCAGCTTGGGGTTACACCTGTCCTTC. Encoded protein: CASSLGLHLSF. The variable domain in full, completed from reference TRBV5-4 and TRBJ1-2, reads ETGVTQSPTHLIKTRGQQVTLRCSSQSGHNTVSWYQQALGQGPQFIFQYYREEENGRGNFPPRFSGLQFPNYSSELNVNALELDDSALYLCASSLGLHLSFGSGTRLTVV.

This clonotype was detected many times. V gene TRBV27 combines with J gene TRBJ2-3; weak D call: TRBD2 (5 bases). Germline V CDR1 and CDR2: MNHEY, SMNVEV (reference sequence). There are 13 residues in the CDR3. Trimming cost V 2 bases and J 5 bases, with 8 bases left between them. The CDR3 protein is CASSLRRGDTQYF. The CDR3, as DNA: TGTGCCAGCAGTTTACGTCGGGGAGATACGCAGTATTTT.

The chain is built from TRBV5-1 and TRBJ1-4, with 7 bases identical to TRBD1. The CDR3 has 18 amino acids. With 4 bases clipped from V and 8 bases from J, the junction kept 20 bases outside the gene matches. CDR1 and CDR2 from the germline V gene are SGHRS and YFSETQ. The CDR3 is CASSLGDSSFAGVEKLFF. Written as DNA, the CDR3 is TGCGCCAGCAGCCTGGGGGACAGCTCCTTCGCGGGGGTGGAAAAACTGTTTTTT. Supplemented by reference TRBV5-1 and TRBJ1-4, the full variable domain reads KAGVTQTPRYLIKTRGQQVTLSCSPISGHRSVSWYQQTPGQGLQFLFEYFSETQRNKGNFPGRFSGRQFSNSRSEMNVSTLELGDSALYLCASSLGDSSFAGVEKLFFGSGTQLSVL.

The J gene is TRBJ2-1, the V gene TRBV15; 8 positions agree with TRBD2. The V gene's germline CDR1 is LNHNV and CDR2 YYDKDF (reference sequence). J gave up 6 bases and V 1 base, and 8 bases lay outside the gene matches. The CDR3 runs 16 residues. CDR3 nucleotides: TGTGCCACCAGCAGAGCCGGGACTAGGGGGGTCAATGAGCAGTTCTTC. Encoded protein: CATSRAGTRGVNEQFF.

The table lists this clonotype with a few counts. The rearrangement joins TRBV7-9 to TRBJ2-1; D possibly matches TRBD1 or TRBD2 (5 bases each). Germline CDR1 reads SEHNR; CDR2 reads FQNEAQ (reference sequence). This CDR3 comprises 13 residues. V was trimmed by 1 base and J by 10 bases, leaving 11 bases between them. The CDR3 region is CASSLEVEGEQFF. The CDR3 bases are TGTGCCAGCAGCTTAGAGGTCGAGGGGGAGCAGTTCTTC.